These 25 T cell receptor beta chains were sequenced from one sample in a study of cytomegalovirus exposure and HLA in healthy donors. With 60 Vbeta and 13 Jbeta primers, the PCR was carried out. Sequencing used immunoSEQ multiplex PCR; TCRdb keeps in-frame clones, though not all of them. The table records 85,000 to 100,000 clones, 64% of them present only once. Source material: PBMCs. These receptors originate from a human donor in good health.

This clone was detected only a few times. The chain joins TRBV29-1 to TRBJ2-7; 7 bases line up with TRBD1. V shed 6 bases and J 7 bases; nucleotides not matched to a gene: 12. Germline V gene lookup returns CDR1 SQVTM and CDR2 ANQGSEA. This CDR3 is built from 13 residues. Here the CDR3 reads CSVDRTGSGEQYF. CDR3 sequence (DNA): TGCAGCGTAGATAGGACAGGTTCGGGAGAGCAGTACTTC.

The V gene is TRBV10-3, the J gene TRBJ2-6, with 11 bases fitting TRBD1. The CDR3 extends over 17 amino acids. CDR1 and CDR2 (germline): ENHRY, SYGVKD. V was clipped by 6 bases and J by 0 bases; unmatched bases: 4. DNA of the CDR3: TGTGCCATCAGCGGGACAGGGGGGAACTCTGGGGCCAACGTCCTGACTTTC. This codes for CAISGTGGNSGANVLTF.

Only a few counts were recorded for this clone. This chain links TRBV5-1 with TRBJ2-5; 7 bases line up with TRBD2. CDR1 is SGHRS, CDR2 YFSETQ, per germline. The junction had 11 bases not matched to a gene; V was cut back by 1 base and J by 2 bases. The CDR3 length is 17 residues. The DNA for the CDR3 is TGCGCCAGCAGCTTGCCCCTAGGCAGCGGGGATCAAGAGACCCAGTACTTC. Its protein product is CASSLPLGSGDQETQYF.

This sequence joins TRBV30 and TRBJ2-2; TRBD2 matches at 10 bases. J lost 7 bases, V lost 3 bases, and 8 bases had no gene match. In germline, CDR1 is GTSNPN, CDR2 SVGIG (reference sequence). The length of the CDR3 is 15 residues. This chain's CDR3 is CAWSTQSGGGGELFF. The CDR3 nucleotides are TGTGCCTGGAGCACCCAGAGCGGGGGGGGCGGGGAGCTGTTTTTT.

This clone has more than one count but fewer than ten. The chain couples TRBV9 to TRBJ1-4, with a possible D match to TRBD1 (5 bases). CDR3 size: 13 residues. V gave up 4 bases and J gave up 5 bases, with 9 bases separating them. CDR1 and CDR2 from the germline V gene are SGDLS and YYNGEE. CDR3 coding DNA: TGTGCCAGCAGCCGTGACAGCAATGAAAAACTGTTTTTT. Protein: CASSRDSNEKLFF.

In this sample, this clone turned up a few times. The chain employs TRBV2 and TRBJ2-7, with D possibly matching TRBD1 (5 bases). Deletions cut 10 bases from V and 0 bases from J, with 10 bases between. CDR3 size: 12 residues. Germline CDR1 reads SNHLY; CDR2 reads FYNNEI. The CDR3 spells CATDSNSYEQYF. The CDR3 DNA reads TGTGCCACTGACAGTAACTCCTACGAGCAGTACTTC. Full variable domain (remainder filled in from reference TRBV2 and TRBJ2-7): EPEVTQTPSHQVTQMGQEVILRCVPISNHLYFYWYRQILGQKVEFLVSFYNNEISEKSEIFDDQFSVERPDGSNFTLKIRSTKLEDSAMYFCATDSNSYEQYFGPGTRLTVT.

V gene TRBV18 combines with J gene TRBJ1-1; D not resolved. This CDR3 region has 13 residues. Between the trimmed V and J ends, which lost 8 bases and 3 bases, there was a span of 13 bases. The germline V gene encodes CDR1 KGHSH and CDR2 LQKENI. The CDR3 loop is CASRGQADTEAFF. The CDR3 DNA reads as TGTGCCAGCCGAGGGCAGGCGGACACTGAAGCTTTCTTT.

The V call is TRBV14, the J call TRBJ1-2; D gene uncertain. Germline V gene data show CDR1 as SGHDN and CDR2 as FVKESK. The CDR3 covers 15 residues. The V and J ends lost 2 bases and 6 bases respectively, with 16 bases between them. CDR3 protein: CASSQRAGSPNGYTF. DNA of the CDR3: TGTGCCAGCAGCCAACGGGCGGGAAGTCCCAATGGCTACACCTTC.

The chain couples TRBV4-3 to TRBJ1-5, with 10 bases identical to TRBD1. The CDR3 covers 16 residues. Germline V lookup: CDR1 LGHNA, CDR2 YSLEER. The V gene end was trimmed by 3 bases and the J gene end by 2 bases; junction bases not matched to a gene: 4. The CDR3 protein is CASSQRTGGGNQPQHF. The CDR3 nucleotides are TGCGCCAGCAGCCAGAGGACAGGGGGTGGCAATCAGCCCCAGCATTTT.

The rearrangement uses TRBV5-1 and TRBJ1-4, with TRBD1 matching over 8 bases. J gave up 1 base and V 7 bases, and 9 bases lay outside the gene matches. This CDR3 has 16 residues. The germline V gene has CDR1 SGHRS and CDR2 YFSETQ. DNA for the CDR3: TGCGCCAGCGCTTCACAGGGGGTCTTAACTAATGAAAAACTGTTTTTT. Its protein is CASASQGVLTNEKLFF.

This clone was counted between two and nine times. The rearrangement links TRBV4-3 to TRBJ1-2; a possible D gene is TRBD1 (5 bases). The germline V gene encodes CDR1 LGHNA and CDR2 YSLEER. The CDR3 spans 14 residues. Trimming shortened V by 0 bases and J by 8 bases, and 13 bases separated the two germline ends. The CDR3 region is CASSQDQEGFGYTF. The CDR3 DNA reads TGCGCCAGCAGCCAAGATCAGGAGGGGTTCGGCTACACCTTC.

This clone was seen only a few times. The V gene is TRBV11-3, the J gene TRBJ2-7; D gene uncertain. V lost 3 bases and J lost 4, with 4 bases in between. The germline V gene has CDR1 SGHNT and CDR2 YENEEA. CDR3 length equals 11 residues. CDR3 DNA sequence: TGTGCCAGCAGCTTTGAGTACGAGCAGTACTTC. Translation: CASSFEYEQYF.

The chain recombines TRBV9 with TRBJ1-1; D is uncertain. Trimming left V 4 bases short and J 4 bases short, with 14 bases between. CDR1 and CDR2 (germline): SGDLS, YYNGEE. CDR3 length equals 14 residues. CDR3: CASSPRVEATEAFF. CDR3 in DNA: TGTGCCAGCAGCCCCCGGGTTGAAGCCACTGAAGCTTTCTTT.

This clone has a single count. This chain links TRBV30 with TRBJ2-1; a weak D match, TRBD1 (7 bases). Trimming shortened V by 2 bases and J by 6 bases, and 14 bases separated the two germline ends. Germline V gene sequence: CDR1 GTSNPN, CDR2 SVGIG (reference sequence). The CDR3 covers 14 residues. This CDR3 is CAWSWPGGINEQFF. As DNA, the CDR3 is TGTGCCTGGAGTTGGCCAGGGGGGATCAATGAGCAGTTCTTC.

The chain recombines TRBV6-5 with TRBJ2-3; TRBD2 aligns across 7 bases. Looked up from germline, CDR1 is MNHEY and CDR2 is SVGAGI. V gave up 2 bases and J gave up 1 base; unmatched junction bases: 3. The CDR3 has 15 residues. The CDR3 is CASSYGRGRTDTQYF. CDR3 sequence (DNA): TGTGCCAGCAGTTACGGGAGGGGCCGCACAGATACGCAGTATTTT.

This clone was recorded a few times. The chain carries TRBV5-1 and TRBJ2-7, with D hard to call. Trimming took 1 base from V and 0 from J, leaving 8 bases between them. Germline-derived CDR1 and CDR2 are SGHRS and YFSETQ. The CDR3 spans 14 residues. The CDR3 DNA follows: TGCGCCAGCAGCTTGATCATGAGCTCCTACGAGCAGTACTTC. Translated: CASSLIMSSYEQYF.

The chain recombines TRBV7-2 with TRBJ2-5; D is unclear. V lost 2 bases to trimming and J lost 1 base, with 5 bases between them. Germline V gene lookup returns CDR1 SGHTA and CDR2 FQGNSA. The CDR3 is made up of 13 amino acids. The CDR3 coding sequence is TGTGCCAGCAGCTTAATATCCCAAGAGACCCAGTACTTC. The encoded protein is CASSLISQETQYF.

This clone was recorded a few times. This chain connects TRBV11-3 to TRBJ1-2; 8 bases line up with TRBD1. V lost 4 bases, J lost 8 bases, and 9 bases stayed unmatched. Per germline, CDR1 SGHNT and CDR2 YENEEA. This CDR3 contains 14 residues. The CDR3 protein is CASSWTQGAEGYTF. CDR3 DNA sequence: TGTGCCAGCAGCTGGACCCAGGGGGCAGAGGGCTACACCTTC.

This clone was counted once. The V call is TRBV19, the J call TRBJ2-2, with 9 bases identical to TRBD1. The CDR3 totals 14 residues. V lost 7 bases and J lost 10; bases outside the gene matches: 10. CDR1 and CDR2 (germline): LNHDA, SQIVND (reference sequence). As DNA, the CDR3 is TGTGCCAGTATGCACAGGGGGCCACAACAGGAGCTGTTTTTT. Its translation: CASMHRGPQQELFF.

The chain joins TRBV5-6 to TRBJ1-1, with D uncertain. This CDR3 is built from 15 residues. Per germline, CDR1 SGHDT and CDR2 YYEEEE. The V end lost 0 bases, the J end lost 4 bases, and 13 bases lay between the germline ends. CDR3 DNA sequence: TGTGCCAGCAGCTTGGTGTCCAGCCCGGGCACTGAAGCTTTCTTT. Amino acid sequence: CASSLVSSPGTEAFF.

The rearrangement uses TRBV7-9 and TRBJ2-7; 7 positions agree with TRBD1. Germline V gene sequence: CDR1 SEHNR, CDR2 FQNEAQ (reference sequence). The CDR3 runs to 15 residues. J gave up 5 bases and V 5 bases, and 12 bases lay outside the gene matches. CDR3 in DNA: TGTGCCAGCAGCCCCCGGACAGGCTTGAGGCACGAGCAGTACTTC. Encoded protein: CASSPRTGLRHEQYF.

In regard to this clone: At one of its ends the junction is not consistent with the germline gene, which may arise from a read error. The chain recombines TRBV9 with TRBJ2-3; tentative D call: TRBD2 (6 bases). The germline gives CDR1 SGDLS, CDR2 YYNGEE. This CDR3 contains 16 residues. The CDR3 coding sequence is TGTGCCAGCAGCGTAGAGGGAGGAGCTAGCACAGATACGCAATATTTT. This gives the protein CASSVEGGASTDTQYF.

V and J are TRBV19 and TRBJ2-7; 12 bases line up with TRBD1. J lost 4 bases, V lost 7 bases, and 8 bases had no gene match. CDR1 is LNHDA, CDR2 SQIVND, per germline (reference sequence). The CDR3 is 15 amino acids. CDR3 nucleotide sequence: TGTGCCAGTAACGGACTGGGACAGGGGGCTTACGAGCAGTACTTC. Translated: CASNGLGQGAYEQYF.

The chain recombines TRBV7-9 with TRBJ2-5, with a possible D match to TRBD1 (6 bases). Germline CDR1 reads SEHNR; CDR2 reads FQNEAQ (reference sequence). V lost 3 bases and J lost 4, with 9 bases in between. The length of the CDR3 is 13 residues. The CDR3, as DNA: TGTGCCAGCAGCTTTCAAGGGGGAGAGACCCAGTACTTC. Translated: CASSFQGGETQYF.

The chain uses TRBV19 and TRBJ2-1, with 8 positions matching TRBD1. Germline V CDR1 and CDR2: LNHDA, SQIVND (reference sequence). The CDR3 is made up of 15 amino acids. The V and J ends lost 2 bases and 6 bases, in that order; junction bases with no gene match: 6. CDR3 DNA: TGTGCCAGTAGTATACTTGGACAGGGCCGCAATGAGCAGTTCTTC. Translation gives CASSILGQGRNEQFF.